A selection of T cell receptor beta chains follows, all from one sample in a study of blood T cell repertoires in COVID-19. Generated by immunoSEQ multiplex PCR, the TCRdb table keeps only in-frame clones and is missing some. The repertoire consists of around 140,000 clones, with around 80% occurring once and the leading ten covering 10%. The sample was peripheral blood. The receptor set was obtained from a man in his 60s with active or convalescent COVID-19. CDR3s leave out the opening cysteine and the closing phenylalanine or tryptophan. Fields, in order: CDR3 length, J gene, V gene, CDR3 protein.

12	TRBJ1-2	TRBV18	AGGAESVSYGYT
15	TRBJ1-1	TRBV5-8	ASSLESRGRRNTEAF
14	TRBJ2-3	TRBV15	ATSMLPGLATDTQY
10	TRBJ2-7	TRBV28	ASRSGAYEQY
13	TRBJ1-6	TRBV19	ASSIRADRGSPLH
13	TRBJ1-3	TRBV5-5	ASSMSTGTGNTIY
15	TRBJ1-1	TRBV18	ASSPRQGAGFGTEAF
11	TRBJ2-3	TRBV6-5	ASMGGRTDTQY
14	TRBJ1-5	TRBV19	ASSRQSRVSNQPQH
16	TRBJ2-2	TRBV18	ASSPPTGAGANTGELF
13	TRBJ1-2	TRBV27	ASSPWDSSNYGYT
13	TRBJ1-1	TRBV27	ASSTRQGAIMEAF
15	TRBJ2-3	TRBV19	ASSIDGWGQITDTQY
11	TRBJ1-2	TRBV7-2	ASSLDGQGGYT
12	TRBJ1-1	TRBV27	ASSLSRGVTEAF
13	TRBJ2-3	TRBV18	ASSPGLAGTDTQY
15	TRBJ2-3	TRBV5-1	ASSPGTSGLSTDTQY
12	TRBJ2-5	TRBV27	ASSTPGQGETQY
16	TRBJ2-2	TRBV6-2/TRBV6-3	ASSYLASAGGPTGELF
14	TRBJ1-2	TRBV15	ATSSQAVGGVYGYT
14	TRBJ2-7	TRBV19	ASSILGTSGTYEQY
10	TRBJ1-1	TRBV6-5	ASSRQVTEAF
14	TRBJ1-5	TRBV28	ASRATGWFGNQPQH